The next 10 T cell receptor beta chains were all read from a single sample in a study of blood T cell repertoires in COVID-19. The repertoire was sequenced with immunoSEQ multiplex PCR; TCRdb's copy has only in-frame clones and lacks some. The profile shows 200,000 to 300,000 clones, nearly 85% of them singletons. Source material: peripheral blood. These receptors all stem from a human donor in a cohort sampled during active COVID-19.

This clone was counted once. The gene calls are TRBV19 and TRBJ1-1, with D possibly TRBD1 on 5 matching bases. V was shortened by 11 bases and J by 3 bases, with 16 bases between the two germline ends. The length of the CDR3 is 13 residues. The germline CDR1 and CDR2 sequences are LNHDA and SQIVND (reference sequence). The CDR3 bases are TGTGCCTCTTACATGGGGGGGGACACTGAAGCTTTCTTT. Translated, it gives CASYMGGDTEAFF.

This clone was recorded once. The chain combines TRBV7-6 with TRBJ2-7, with D perhaps matching TRBD2 (6 bases). V was trimmed by 5 bases and J by 3 bases, leaving 11 bases between them. Looked up from germline, CDR1 is SGHVS and CDR2 is FNYEAQ. This CDR3 has 13 amino acids. The CDR3 sequence: CASSPVGGYEQYF. CDR3 DNA sequence: TGTGCCAGCAGCCCCGTGGGGGGCTACGAGCAGTACTTC. Combining the CDR3 with reference TRBV7-6 and TRBJ2-7 gives the whole variable domain GAGVSQSPRYKVTKRGQDVALRCDPISGHVSLYWYRQALGQGPEFLTYFNYEAQQDKSGLPNDRFSAERPEGSISTLTIQRTEQRDSAMYRCASSPVGGYEQYFGPGTRLTVT.

The rearrangement links TRBV5-4 to TRBJ2-6, with D possibly TRBD2 on 6 matching bases. Germline V gene sequence: CDR1 SGHNT, CDR2 YYREEE (reference sequence). V lost 4 bases and J 9 bases, leaving 14 bases between the germline ends. This CDR3 spans 14 amino acids. The CDR3 DNA reads TGTGCCAGCAGCCCCGGGGGAATCGTCAACGTCCTGACTTTC. This encodes CASSPGGIVNVLTF.

Only one count was recorded for this clone. J is TRBJ2-2 and V is TRBV28; 11 nucleotides match TRBD2. Trimming removed 3 bases from V and 4 bases from J; junction bases left unmatched: 13. The germline V gene encodes CDR1 MDHEN and CDR2 SYDVKM. This CDR3 comprises 19 residues. This chain's CDR3 is CASSFLSPPGTSGTGELFF. The CDR3 DNA reads as TGTGCCAGCAGTTTTCTATCCCCTCCCGGGACTAGCGGCACCGGGGAGCTGTTTTTT.

The genes are TRBV5-1 and TRBJ2-1; TRBD2 matches at 14 bases. This CDR3 has 16 residues. The junction had 11 bases not matched to a gene; V was cut back by 7 bases and J by 8 bases. Per the germline V gene, CDR1 is SGHRS and CDR2 is YFSETQ. The CDR3 DNA reads TGCGCCAGCCGAAAACCGGGACTAGCGGGAGTACATGAGCAGTTCTTC. It specifies CASRKPGLAGVHEQFF.

The chain carries TRBV4-2 and TRBJ2-2; a weak D match, TRBD2 (6 bases). The CDR3 extends over 14 amino acids. Trimming removed 6 bases from V and 6 bases from J, with 14 bases in between. The V gene's germline CDR1 is LGHNA and CDR2 YNFKEQ. Written as DNA, the CDR3 is TGTGCCAGCAGACCGGAAGGGACTCCCGGGGAGCTGTTTTTT. Translating it yields CASRPEGTPGELFF.

V and J are TRBV2 and TRBJ2-6, with 13 nucleotides matching TRBD2. Germline CDR1 SNHLY, CDR2 FYNNEI. V shed 6 bases and J 3 bases; nucleotides not matched to a gene: 14. The CDR3 is made up of 20 amino acids. CDR3 amino acids: CASRGGQSGLAGVGANVLTF. The CDR3 DNA reads as TGTGCCAGCAGGGGGGGACAGTCCGGACTAGCGGGAGTTGGGGCCAACGTCCTGACTTTC.

CDR3: CASRKGASNEKLFF. The CDR3 DNA sequence: TGCGCCAGCAGAAAGGGGGCGAGTAATGAAAAACTGTTTTTT. The V call is TRBV5-1, the J call TRBJ1-4; 7 bases agree with TRBD1. In germline, CDR1 is SGHRS, CDR2 YFSETQ. The J segment lost 4 bases and the V segment lost 5 bases, leaving 5 bases of the junction unmatched. This CDR3 is built from 14 residues.

The CDR3 sequence: CASSLGYEQYF. The CDR3 region has the DNA TGTGCCAGCAGCCTCGGGTACGAGCAGTACTTC. This chain connects TRBV21-1 to TRBJ2-7; the D segment call TRBD2 is taken from the table without a DNA check. TRBV21-1 has pseudogene status. The CDR3 sequence is 11 residues long.

This clone was detected only once. Other DNA sequences of this sample code for an identical CDR3. This sequence joins TRBV12-3 or TRBV12-4 and TRBJ1-2; D uncertain. The length of the CDR3 is 11 residues. Trimming left V 2 bases short and J 8 bases short, with 6 bases between. This CDR3 is CASSLRGGYTF. The CDR3 coding sequence is TGTGCCAGCAGTTTACGGGGAGGCTACACCTTC.